The 25 T cell receptor beta chains below all came from one sample that was sequenced in a study of blood T cell repertoires in COVID-19. TCRdb's table, derived via immunoSEQ multiplex PCR, lists solely in-frame clones and lacks some. Of hundreds of thousands of clones in the sample, roughly nine tenths were seen once. The sequencing input was PBMCs or T cells enriched from blood (not recorded which). The receptors were gathered from a man aged 18 to 29 who had recovered from COVID-19.

J is TRBJ2-7 and V is TRBV5-1; a weak D match, TRBD1 (6 bases). CDR1 is SGHRS, CDR2 YFSETQ, per germline. V shed 0 bases and J shed 0 bases, with 16 bases lying between them. The CDR3 spans 17 residues. The CDR3 nucleotides read TGCGCCAGCAGCTTGGTTGGTTTGCAGGGGAGCTCCTACGAGCAGTACTTC. Residues: CASSLVGLQGSSYEQYF.

This chain joins TRBV7-9 and TRBJ1-1, with D hard to call. V dropped 1 base and J dropped 0 bases, with 6 bases sitting between them. The CDR3 covers 14 residues. From germline, CDR1 is SEHNR and CDR2 FQNEAQ (reference sequence). For the CDR3, the DNA is TGTGCCAGCAGCTTAGTAGTTGTGAACACTGAAGCTTTCTTT. This codes for CASSLVVVNTEAFF.

The chain couples TRBV7-2 to TRBJ2-5; a weak D match, TRBD2 (5 bases). The V gene's germline CDR1 is SGHTA and CDR2 FQGNSA. The CDR3 is made up of 14 amino acids. Trimming removed 1 base at V and 2 bases at J, with 8 bases between. In DNA form, the CDR3 reads TGTGCCAGCAGCTTAGGAGGGTGGCAAGAGACCCAGTACTTC. This translates into CASSLGGWQETQYF.

The rearrangement uses TRBV5-4 and TRBJ1-1; 7 bases agree with TRBD1. The CDR3 consists of 15 residues. The germline V gene has CDR1 SGHNT and CDR2 YYREEE (reference sequence). V lost 4 bases to trimming and J lost 2 bases; unmatched junction nucleotides: 8. The CDR3 loop is CASSTRRDSNTEAFF. CDR3 DNA: TGTGCCAGCAGCACGCGCCGGGACAGCAACACTGAAGCTTTCTTT.

The CDR3 region has the DNA TGTGCCAGCAGCGCTACTAGCGGGCTTTACAATGAGCAGTTCTTC. It codes for CASSATSGLYNEQFF. The chain recombines TRBV9 with TRBJ2-1, with 9 bases lining up with TRBD2. CDR3 length equals 15 residues. Germline V gene sequence: CDR1 SGDLS, CDR2 YYNGEE. The trim removed 3 bases at V and 4 bases at J, leaving 5 bases unmatched.

A single count supports this clone. The J gene is TRBJ1-1, the V gene TRBV18; perhaps TRBD1 as D (5 bases). The CDR3 is 15 amino acids. Germline values: CDR1 KGHSH, CDR2 LQKENI. Between the trimmed V and J ends, which lost 3 bases and 2 bases, there was a span of 13 bases. The CDR3 is CASSPSAGSNTEAFF. The DNA of the CDR3 is TGTGCCAGCTCACCTTCGGCAGGGTCAAACACTGAAGCTTTCTTT.

This chain links TRBV29-1 with TRBJ1-1, with D unresolved. The germline V gene encodes CDR1 SQVTM and CDR2 ANQGSEA. Trimming stripped 4 bases from V and 5 bases from J, with 17 bases between. The CDR3 is 14 residues long. The CDR3 nucleotides are TGCAGCGTTGTTGTTATGGTTGAGGGAACTGAAGCTTTCTTT. Protein product: CSVVVMVEGTEAFF.

This clone was detected only once. This rearrangement joins TRBV11-2 to TRBJ2-7, with TRBD1 as a possible D gene (6 bases). Trimming took off 3 bases at V and 3 bases at J, with 12 bases between the two ends. CDR3 length: 14 amino acids. Germline loops: CDR1 SGHAT, CDR2 FQNNGV. CDR3 sequence (DNA): TGTGCCAGCAGCTTGGTACCACAGGGCTACGAGCAGTACTTC. Translating gives CASSLVPQGYEQYF.

The rearrangement uses TRBV27 and TRBJ1-5; TRBD1 might be the D (6 bases). This CDR3 comprises 16 residues. Germline loops: CDR1 MNHEY, CDR2 SMNVEV (reference sequence). Trimming removed 1 base at V and 2 bases at J, with 12 bases between. The chain's CDR3 is CASSLFGQLGNQPQHF. In DNA form, the CDR3 reads TGTGCCAGCAGTTTATTTGGACAGCTCGGCAATCAGCCCCAGCATTTT.

This chain uses TRBV7-3 with TRBJ2-1; 10 bases fit TRBD2. Trimming cost V 2 bases and J 4 bases; bases outside gene matches: 8. This CDR3 has 17 amino acids. Germline CDR1 and CDR2: SGHTA and FQGTGA. The CDR3 DNA is TGTGCCAGCAGCTTACAACTAGCGGGACTGCCATACAATGAGCAGTTCTTC. Its protein is CASSLQLAGLPYNEQFF.

The chain carries TRBV9 and TRBJ2-7; 7 bases are a match to TRBD2. The trim removed 4 bases at V and 3 bases at J, leaving 10 bases unmatched. Germline CDR1 and CDR2: SGDLS and YYNGEE. CDR3 length: 15 amino acids. The CDR3 spells CASSSRPSGIYEQYF. DNA of the CDR3: TGTGCCAGCAGCTCACGGCCTAGCGGAATCTACGAGCAGTACTTC.

The rearrangement links TRBV6-5 to TRBJ2-7, with D possibly matching TRBD1 (5 bases). V lost 2 bases and J 2 bases, leaving 10 bases between the germline ends. The CDR3 spans 14 residues. Looked up from germline, CDR1 is MNHEY and CDR2 is SVGAGI. The chain's CDR3 is CASSYRQGPYEQYF. The CDR3 nucleotides read TGTGCCAGCAGTTACAGGCAGGGCCCCTACGAGCAGTACTTC.

The rearrangement links TRBV12-3 or TRBV12-4 to TRBJ2-1; 10 nucleotides align to TRBD2. Germline trimming cut 9 bases from V and 5 bases from J; bases unmatched to any gene: 4. The CDR3 is 13 amino acids. The CDR3 reads CASGTSDNNEQFF. CDR3 DNA: TGTGCCAGTGGGACTAGCGATAACAATGAGCAGTTCTTC.

This chain links TRBV27 with TRBJ1-5; possible D gene TRBD1, 5 bases. In germline, CDR1 is MNHEY, CDR2 SMNVEV (reference sequence). The V and J ends lost 5 bases and 6 bases respectively, with 14 bases between them. CDR3 size: 14 residues. CDR3 amino acids: CASSPGETFQPQHF. Here the CDR3 DNA reads TGTGCCAGCAGTCCGGGGGAAACGTTTCAGCCCCAGCATTTT.

V usage is TRBV5-1 and J usage is TRBJ1-2; the D gene is possibly TRBD1 (6 bases). The V end lost 0 bases, the J end lost 6 bases, and 15 bases lay between the germline ends. Germline-derived CDR1 and CDR2 are SGHRS and YFSETQ. This CDR3 has 15 amino acids. The CDR3 nucleotides are TGCGCCAGCAGCTTGGAGGGCAGGGGCGTCGATGGCTACACCTTC. Residues: CASSLEGRGVDGYTF.

This clone was picked up one time. This sequence joins TRBV28 and TRBJ2-1, with D hard to call. The germline V gene has CDR1 MDHEN and CDR2 SYDVKM. This CDR3 region has 12 residues. Trimming shortened V by 7 bases and J by 9 bases, and 13 bases separated the two germline ends. Written as DNA, the CDR3 is TGTGCCAGCATTCCCCGTGTCGGTGAGCAGTTCTTC. Translated, it gives CASIPRVGEQFF.

The rearrangement joins TRBV15 to TRBJ2-5; 9 bases are shared with TRBD1. The ends lost 6 bases at V and 4 bases at J; junction bases unmatched: 6. There are 14 residues in the CDR3. Germline CDR1 and CDR2: LNHNV and YYDKDF (reference sequence). The CDR3, as DNA: TGTGCCACCAGAGACAGGGGGTCGGCAGAGACCCAGTACTTC. Its protein product is CATRDRGSAETQYF.

The chain links TRBV3-1 (or the pseudogene TRBV3-2) to TRBJ2-1; TRBD2 agrees at 7 bases. The CDR3 runs 15 residues. In germline, CDR1 is LGHDT, CDR2 YNNKEL (reference sequence). V lost 4 bases, J lost 7 bases, and 10 bases stayed unmatched. CDR3 sequence (DNA): TGTGCCAGCAGCCCGGGCGGGAGAGGGTATAATGAGCAGTTCTTC. This gives the protein CASSPGGRGYNEQFF.

The rearrangement joins TRBV15 to TRBJ2-7; a weak D match, TRBD1 (6 bases). The V gene's germline CDR1 is LNHNV and CDR2 YYDKDF (reference sequence). This CDR3 has 14 amino acids. Trimming removed 0 bases from V and 6 bases from J, with 12 bases in between. CDR3 in DNA: TGTGCCACCAGCAGAGATGGTGGGGGCCGCGAGCAGTACTTC. This encodes CATSRDGGGREQYF.

This sequence joins TRBV7-8 and TRBJ1-5; D is ambiguous. Deletions cut 5 bases from V and 1 base from J, with 15 bases between. Germline CDR1 reads SGHVS; CDR2 reads FQNEAQ. This CDR3 is 16 amino acids long. This CDR3 is CASSHLGRASNQPQHF. The CDR3 nucleotides are TGTGCCAGCAGCCACCTGGGGAGGGCCAGCAATCAGCCCCAGCATTTT.

Worth noting for this clone: Mismatch with germline at one junction end may stem from a read error. J is TRBJ1-3 and V is TRBV2; 8 bases match TRBD1. The CDR3 loop spans 12 amino acids. Germline values: CDR1 SNHLY, CDR2 FYNNEI. The CDR3 DNA reads as TGTGCCAGCAGTTTCATCGCCGGGACAGGACATTTT. This codes for CASSFIAGTGHF.

The chain carries TRBV19 and TRBJ1-4, with 8 nucleotides matching TRBD1. V lost 1 base to trimming and J lost 8 bases; unmatched junction nucleotides: 6. This CDR3 comprises 15 residues. The germline CDR1 and CDR2 sequences are LNHDA and SQIVND (reference sequence). This CDR3 reads CASSIGGTGKEKLFF. As DNA, the CDR3 is TGTGCCAGTAGTATAGGAGGGACAGGAAAGGAAAAACTGTTTTTT.

This clone has more than one count but fewer than ten. J is TRBJ2-7 and V is TRBV7-8; D is unclear. The V end was cut by 0 bases, the J end by 0 bases, with 9 bases between. The CDR3 has 15 amino acids. Looked up from germline, CDR1 is SGHVS and CDR2 is FQNEAQ. The CDR3: CASSLAPKFSYEQYF. Here the CDR3 DNA reads TGTGCCAGCAGCTTAGCGCCTAAATTCTCCTACGAGCAGTACTTC.

The chain couples TRBV25-1 to TRBJ2-1; perhaps TRBD2 as D (5 bases). With 5 bases removed from V and 6 bases from J, the gap between germline ends came to 23 bases. This CDR3 has 17 amino acids. Germline lookup yields CDR1 MGHDK and CDR2 SYGVNS. The CDR3 sequence: CASSRSPSTLVPNEQFF. In DNA form, the CDR3 reads TGTGCCAGCAGTAGGTCCCCCAGCACACTAGTGCCCAATGAGCAGTTCTTC.

This clone was detected only once. J is TRBJ1-1 and V is TRBV2; D is unresolved. The germline gives CDR1 SNHLY, CDR2 FYNNEI. V dropped 7 bases and J dropped 7 bases, with 16 bases sitting between them. The CDR3 consists of 13 residues. The CDR3 sequence is CASIKVREVEAFF. In DNA form, the CDR3 reads TGTGCCAGCATTAAAGTCCGAGAGGTTGAAGCTTTCTTT.